This T cell receptor (beta chain) was sequenced during a study of identical twins. Study conclusions and caveats: Out-of-frame beta chain sequences displayed weaker excess sharing between twins.

A universal primer site arose from template switching, and cDNA bore unique molecular identifiers. A single record per CDR3 protein comes from TCRdb applying MiXCR to the 5' RACE reads. The sample shows a few hundred thousand distinct CDR3 sequences, about a fifth of them seen only once. As regards this clonotype: Its antigen is unknown.

This CDR3 region has 12 residues. The J segment lost 2 bases and the V segment lost 11 bases, leaving 6 bases of the junction unmatched. The germline V gene encodes CDR1 MNHNS and CDR2 SASEGT. This rearrangement joins TRBV6-1 to TRBJ2-7; 7 bases map to TRBD1. The receptor was derived from a man aged 45 to 65 in good health. The sequenced sample consisted of naive T cells sorted from blood. CDR3 loop: CAVHRGPYEQYF. In DNA form, the CDR3 reads TGTGCCGTCCACAGGGGCCCCTACGAGCAGTACTTC.